This TCR beta chain was captured in a study of immune heterogeneity within non-small cell lung tumors. Whole-study findings and limits: The correlation between local T-cell clonality and local tumor mutational burden was positive, moderate in strength and statistically significant, with R 0.3 to 0.35. Alongside site-unique high-frequency clones, identical dominant CDR3 beta clonotypes recurred across tumor sites within a patient.

Template was bulk tumor genomic DNA, about 550 ng per sample. Several biopsies per primary tumor, spaced far apart, were taken during surgery. Curative operations were performed on patients who had untreated, newly diagnosed non-small cell lung cancer. All donors had received a new diagnosis of non-small cell lung cancer and were undergoing surgery with curative intent. A multiplex PCR containing 32 V primers and 13 J primers was used to amplify TCR beta CDR3. In TCRdb, the multiplex PCR reads were re-called with MiXCR into one record per CDR3 protein. The sample records 21,000 or so distinct CDR3 sequences, approximately 30% being singletons. This clonotype was recorded at least ten times. Its cognate antigen is unknown. Germline-derived CDR1 and CDR2 are MDHEN and SYDVKM. V gave up 8 bases and J gave up 7 bases, with 12 bases separating them. This CDR3 is built from 12 residues.

This chain connects TRBV28 to TRBJ1-5; weak D call: TRBD1 (6 bases). The material sequenced was lung tumor tissue. The receptor was derived from a man aged 35 to 55 with non-small cell lung cancer. The DNA of the CDR3 is TGTGCCAGCGTTTCGGGGGGCCAGCCCCAGCATTTT. Translating gives CASVSGGQPQHF.